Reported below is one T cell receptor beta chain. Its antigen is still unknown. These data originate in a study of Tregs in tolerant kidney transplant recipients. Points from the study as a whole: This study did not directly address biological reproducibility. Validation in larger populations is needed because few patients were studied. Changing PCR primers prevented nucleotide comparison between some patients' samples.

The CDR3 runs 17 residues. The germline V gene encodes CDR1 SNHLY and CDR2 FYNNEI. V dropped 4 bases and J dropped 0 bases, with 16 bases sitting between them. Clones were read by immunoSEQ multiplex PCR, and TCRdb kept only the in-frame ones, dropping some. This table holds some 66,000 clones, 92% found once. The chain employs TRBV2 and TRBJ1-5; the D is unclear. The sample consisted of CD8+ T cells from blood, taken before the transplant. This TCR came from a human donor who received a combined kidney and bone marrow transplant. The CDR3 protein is CASSVEQTLYSNQPQHF. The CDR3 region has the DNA TGTGCCAGCAGTGTTGAACAGACCCTTTATAGCAATCAGCCCCAGCATTTT.